This TCR beta chain was found in a study of blood T cells in healthy people across ages. Then a second PCR, running about 6 to 12 cycles, was carried out with a sample-barcoded 5' primer and a J-beta primer mix. Each CDR3 protein is one row after TCRdb ran MiXCR on the 5' RACE reads. The sample yields hundreds of thousands of distinct CDR3 sequences, about 30% seen once. CDR3 length equals 16 residues. Looked up from germline, CDR1 is DFQATT and CDR2 is SNEGSKA (reference sequence). Trimming took 0 bases from V and 7 from J, leaving 21 bases between them. This clonotype was picked up many times. This chain connects TRBV20-1 to TRBJ1-2, with D uncertain. Material for sequencing was blood. The source is a woman of 80 years or more in good health. CDR3 protein: CSARDRAESGLRGYTF. As DNA, the CDR3 is TGCAGTGCTAGAGATCGCGCCGAATCAGGCCTCCGTGGCTACACCTTC.